Below are 10 T cell receptor beta chains sequenced from a single sample in a study of blood T cell repertoires in COVID-19 (dated by TCRdb to the early 2020s). The method was the immunoSEQ multiplex PCR assay. In TCRdb, the immuneACCESS table is reduced to in-frame sequences with V and J assigned. These tables do not hold every clone; where another copy was compared, an unresolved V gene accounts for under half, and the others remain unexplained. This sample has about 110,000 clones in its table, and approximately 82% of those were observed once. The top ten clonotypes cover approximately 4.1% of the sample. The sequenced sample was peripheral blood. All receptors derive from a woman in her 70s with acute or convalescent COVID-19.

This clone showed up just once. A much larger clone differs from this one at a single base, so this may be a read error. The sample has other DNA sequences that encode this CDR3 too. The CDR3 protein is CASSLGTGNSNQPQHF. Written as DNA, the CDR3 is TGCGCCAGCAGCTTGGGGACAGGGAATAGCAATCAGCCCCAGCATTTT. This chain links TRBV5-1 with TRBJ1-5; 8 bases line up with TRBD1. The CDR3 runs 16 residues. Germline values: CDR1 SGHRS, CDR2 YFSETQ. The trim removed 0 bases at V and 0 bases at J, leaving 2 bases unmatched. The whole variable domain, filled in from reference TRBV5-1 and TRBJ1-5, reads KAGVTQTPRYLIKTRGQQVTLSCSPISGHRSVSWYQQTPGQGLQFLFEYFSETQRNKGNFPGRFSGRQFSNSRSEMNVSTLELGDSALYLCASSLGTGNSNQPQHFGDGTRLSIL.

CDR3 sequence reads: CATSEGLAGGLSEQFF. DNA of the CDR3: TGTGCCACCAGTGAGGGACTAGCGGGGGGATTAAGTGAGCAGTTCTTC. The chain carries TRBV24-1 and TRBJ2-1; 15 nucleotides match TRBD2. There are 16 residues in the CDR3. The germline V gene has CDR1 KGHDR and CDR2 SFDVKD. Trimming at V came to 4 bases and at J to 9 bases, leaving 6 bases not matched to a gene.

V and J are TRBV25-1 and TRBJ1-3; TRBD1 is a possible D gene (5 bases). Trimming cost V 4 bases and J 1 base, with 11 bases left between them. Looked up from germline, CDR1 is MGHDK and CDR2 is SYGVNS. This CDR3 is built from 15 residues. CDR3 loop: CASSASGYSGNTIYF. The CDR3 region has the DNA TGTGCCAGCAGTGCCTCAGGGTATTCTGGAAACACCATATATTTT.

The chain employs TRBV4-1 and TRBJ2-1; D perhaps matches TRBD2 (6 bases). V lost 4 bases, J lost 8 bases, and 15 bases lay in between. This CDR3 has 14 residues. Germline V gene sequence: CDR1 MGHRA, CDR2 YSYEKL. CDR3 nucleotide sequence: TGCGCCAGCAGCCCGGGACTGGTGGCGGATGAGCAGTTCTTC. Translation gives CASSPGLVADEQFF.

V and J are TRBV6-9 and TRBJ1-4, with D perhaps matching TRBD1 (5 bases). Germline CDR1 is MNHGY and CDR2 is SVAAGI. This CDR3 has 17 residues. The V and J ends lost 4 bases and 10 bases respectively, with 25 bases between them. This CDR3 reads CASSWVRFCRVPRKLFF. CDR3 sequence (DNA): TGTGCCAGCAGTTGGGTTCGGTTTTGCAGGGTCCCACGAAAACTGTTTTTT.

The chain has TRBV9 and TRBJ1-3; D gene unclear. Germline V gene data show CDR1 as SGDLS and CDR2 as YYNGEE. V was cut by 0 bases and J by 8 bases, with 12 bases left in between. This CDR3 comprises 14 residues. In nucleotides, the CDR3 is TGTGCCAGCAGCGTAGATGGGCACGTAGACACCATATATTTT. Its translation: CASSVDGHVDTIYF.

V is TRBV6-2 or TRBV6-3 and J is TRBJ2-3; TRBD2 matches at 10 bases. J gave up 5 bases and V 0 bases, and 11 bases lay outside the gene matches. The CDR3 loop spans 18 amino acids. Germline assignment: CDR1 MNHEY and CDR2 SVGEGT. The CDR3 region is CASSYSSLLAGAQDTQYF. Here the CDR3 DNA reads TGTGCCAGCAGTTACTCGAGTCTCCTAGCGGGAGCGCAAGATACGCAGTATTTT.

The chain links TRBV28 to TRBJ1-5; no firm D call. CDR1 and CDR2 (germline): MDHEN, SYDVKM. V shed 6 bases and J shed 4 bases, with 19 bases lying between them. This CDR3 spans 16 amino acids. This CDR3 is CASRPGLHGENQPQHF. The CDR3 DNA is TGTGCCAGCAGACCTGGACTGCACGGGGAAAATCAGCCCCAGCATTTT.

The gene calls are TRBV18 and TRBJ2-3; D might be TRBD1 (6 bases). CDR1 KGHSH and CDR2 LQKENI come from the germline V gene. The CDR3 totals 17 residues. The V end was cut by 6 bases, the J end by 0 bases, with 19 bases between. The CDR3 region is CASSQTQTGLSTDTQYF. In nucleotides, the CDR3 is TGTGCCAGCTCCCAGACACAGACAGGACTTAGCACAGATACGCAGTATTTT. Using reference TRBV18 and TRBJ2-3 for the parts outside the CDR3, the full variable domain is NAGVMQNPRHLVRRRGQEARLRCSPMKGHSHVYWYRQLPEEGLKFMVYLQKENIIDESGMPKERFSAEFPKEGPSILRIQQVVRGDSAAYFCASSQTQTGLSTDTQYFGPGTRLTVL.

In DNA, the CDR3 is TGTGCCAGCAGTTACGACAGGGTAGAGGCAGATACGCAGTATTTT. It encodes CASSYDRVEADTQYF. The chain links TRBV28 to TRBJ2-3; 7 nucleotides align to TRBD1. V dropped 4 bases and J dropped 4; count of bases not matched to a gene: 8. Germline lookup yields CDR1 MDHEN and CDR2 SYDVKM. This CDR3 region has 15 residues.